The 14 T cell receptor beta chains in this list originate from one sample, sequenced in a study of blood T cell repertoires in COVID-19. The protocol was immunoSEQ multiplex PCR, while the TCRdb copy is restricted to in-frame clones and leaves out a portion. The data show almost 250,000 clones, roughly 90% seen once. The sample was PBMCs or T cells enriched from blood (not recorded which). The origin of the receptors is a woman in her thirties who had recovered from COVID-19.

The V and J genes are TRBV9 and TRBJ1-5, with D uncertain. The CDR3 covers 15 residues. V lost 1 base, J lost 4 bases, and 12 bases lay in between. Looked up from germline, CDR1 is SGDLS and CDR2 is YYNGEE. The CDR3, as DNA: TGTGCCAGCAGCGTAACCGACTTCGCTAATCAGCCCCAGCATTTT. Encoded protein: CASSVTDFANQPQHF. The full variable domain, its missing parts supplied by reference TRBV9 and TRBJ1-5, is DSGVTQTPKHLITATGQRVTLRCSPRSGDLSVYWYQQSLDQGLQFLIQYYNGEERAKGNILERFSAQQFPDLHSELNLSSLELGDSALYFCASSVTDFANQPQHFGDGTRLSIL.

The chain is built from TRBV9 and TRBJ1-2; no firm D call. CDR1 SGDLS and CDR2 YYNGEE come from the germline V gene. The ends were cut back, 5 bases at V and 5 bases at J, with 7 bases in the middle. The CDR3 is 11 amino acids. The CDR3 protein is CASSSTYGYTF. The CDR3 nucleotides are TGTGCCAGCAGTTCTACGTATGGCTACACCTTC.

V and J are TRBV6-5 and TRBJ1-1; 10 bases agree with TRBD1. The V gene end was trimmed by 4 bases and the J gene end by 0 bases; junction bases not matched to a gene: 2. Germline CDR1 MNHEY, CDR2 SVGAGI. CDR3 length equals 15 residues. The CDR3, as DNA: TGTGCCAGCAGTTGGACAGGGGGAATGAACACTGAAGCTTTCTTT. Translated, it gives CASSWTGGMNTEAFF.

This clone appeared a single time. This chain joins TRBV9 and TRBJ2-3; 8 bases fit TRBD2. This CDR3 contains 15 residues. Looked up from germline, CDR1 is SGDLS and CDR2 is YYNGEE. V was pared by 0 bases and J by 7 bases, with 7 bases of the junction left unmatched. Here the CDR3 DNA reads TGTGCCAGCAGCGTAGCGGGGGGGAGTTTAAATACGCAGTATTTT. Its translation: CASSVAGGSLNTQYF.

The chain carries TRBV27 and TRBJ1-5; TRBD1 matches 7 bases. From germline, CDR1 is MNHEY and CDR2 SMNVEV (reference sequence). The V gene end was trimmed by 6 bases and the J gene end by 7 bases; junction bases not matched to a gene: 15. The CDR3 extends over 16 amino acids. CDR3 in DNA: TGTGCCAGCAGCTCGCAGATGACAGGGTTTGAACAGCCCCAGCATTTT. This encodes CASSSQMTGFEQPQHF.

The rearrangement joins TRBV7-9 to TRBJ1-6; the D is unclear. CDR1 and CDR2 from the germline V gene are SEHNR and FQNEAQ (reference sequence). The CDR3 extends over 16 amino acids. Trimming pared 6 bases from V and 5 bases from J, leaving 17 bases between. In DNA form, the CDR3 reads TGTGCCAGCAGACCTCAAAATCTCCCTAATAATTCACCCCTCCACTTT. Protein sequence: CASRPQNLPNNSPLHF.

This CDR3 is CASTQFPFQGAGGELFF. CDR3 DNA: TGTGCCAGTACTCAATTTCCGTTTCAGGGGGCGGGCGGGGAGCTGTTTTTT. The rearrangement links TRBV19 to TRBJ2-2; TRBD1 agrees at 8 bases. V trimming: 7 bases; J trimming: 7 bases; junction bases outside the gene matches: 17. The CDR3 extends over 17 amino acids. CDR1 is LNHDA and CDR2 is SQIVND in the germline V gene (reference sequence). The full variable domain, rest sourced from reference TRBV19 and TRBJ2-2, is DGGITQSPKYLFRKEGQNVTLSCEQNLNHDAMYWYRQDPGQGLRLIYYSQIVNDFQKGDIAEGYSVSREKKESFPLTVTSAQKNPTAFYLCASTQFPFQGAGGELFFGEGSRLTVL.

The rearrangement links TRBV5-1 to TRBJ2-3, with D perhaps TRBD1 (6 bases). The CDR3 covers 16 residues. CDR1 and CDR2 (germline): SGHRS, YFSETQ. V lost 0 bases and J lost 0, with 11 bases in between. The CDR3 bases are TGCGCCAGCAGCTTGGCCCAGGGGTCTAGCACAGATACGCAGTATTTT. Translated, it gives CASSLAQGSSTDTQYF. Based on the CDR3 plus reference TRBV5-1 and TRBJ2-3, the full variable domain is KAGVTQTPRYLIKTRGQQVTLSCSPISGHRSVSWYQQTPGQGLQFLFEYFSETQRNKGNFPGRFSGRQFSNSRSEMNVSTLELGDSALYLCASSLAQGSSTDTQYFGPGTRLTVL.

CDR3 in DNA: TGTGCCAGCAGAATACAGGGGGACTTGTATGGCTACACCTTC. Translated: CASRIQGDLYGYTF. The chain is built from TRBV28 and TRBJ1-2; 8 bases align to TRBD1. This CDR3 is built from 14 residues. Unmatched junction bases numbered 8, after V lost 6 bases and J lost 5 bases. The germline V gene encodes CDR1 MDHEN and CDR2 SYDVKM.

This clone was detected only a few times. The chain joins TRBV5-1 to TRBJ2-5; TRBD2 agrees at 12 bases. Germline V gene sequence: CDR1 SGHRS, CDR2 YFSETQ. CDR3 length: 15 residues. J lost 2 bases, V lost 4 bases, and 3 bases had no gene match. CDR3 in DNA: TGCGCCAGCAGCGAGACTAGCGGGAGTCAAGAGACCCAGTACTTC. Residues: CASSETSGSQETQYF. Variable domain in full (rest from reference TRBV5-1 and TRBJ2-5): KAGVTQTPRYLIKTRGQQVTLSCSPISGHRSVSWYQQTPGQGLQFLFEYFSETQRNKGNFPGRFSGRQFSNSRSEMNVSTLELGDSALYLCASSETSGSQETQYFGPGTRLLVL.

CDR3: CSVAEGRDTIYF. Written as DNA, the CDR3 is TGCAGCGTTGCGGAGGGGCGGGACACCATATATTTT. The V gene is TRBV29-1, the J gene TRBJ1-3, with a possible D match to TRBD1 (5 bases). This CDR3 spans 12 amino acids. Trimming took off 4 bases at V and 8 bases at J, with 12 bases between the two ends. Germline V gene lookup returns CDR1 SQVTM and CDR2 ANQGSEA.

This rearrangement joins TRBV2 to TRBJ1-3; TRBD1 is a possible D gene (5 bases). V was clipped by 3 bases and J by 2 bases, with 14 bases between them. CDR3 length: 16 residues. Looked up from germline, CDR1 is SNHLY and CDR2 is FYNNEI. The CDR3 protein is CASSDMGRATGNTIYF. The CDR3 DNA sequence: TGTGCCAGCAGTGACATGGGCAGGGCCACTGGAAACACCATATATTTT.

This chain's CDR3 is CASSLAEVSYEQYF. Here the CDR3 DNA reads TGTGCCAGCAGCTTAGCGGAGGTTTCCTACGAGCAGTACTTC. The chain links TRBV7-9 to TRBJ2-7, with a possible D match to TRBD2 (5 bases). The CDR3 loop spans 14 amino acids. CDR1 is SEHNR, CDR2 FQNEAQ, per germline (reference sequence). V shed 0 bases and J shed 1 base, with 7 bases lying between them. Full variable domain (outside the CDR3, taken from reference TRBV7-9 and TRBJ2-7): DTGVSQNPRHKITKRGQNVTFRCDPISEHNRLYWYRQTLGQGPEFLTYFQNEAQLEKSRLLSDRFSAERPKGSFSTLEIQRTEQGDSAMYLCASSLAEVSYEQYFGPGTRLTVT.

The chain is built from TRBV7-9 and TRBJ1-2; a weak D match, TRBD1 (5 bases). Trimming took off 4 bases at V and 4 bases at J, with 10 bases between the two ends. The CDR3 has 13 amino acids. The germline V gene has CDR1 SEHNR and CDR2 FQNEAQ (reference sequence). Here the CDR3 reads CASSSPGVYGYTF. CDR3 sequence (DNA): TGTGCCAGCAGCTCCCCGGGGGTCTATGGCTACACCTTC. The full variable domain, its missing parts supplied by reference TRBV7-9 and TRBJ1-2, is DTGVSQNPRHKITKRGQNVTFRCDPISEHNRLYWYRQTLGQGPEFLTYFQNEAQLEKSRLLSDRFSAERPKGSFSTLEIQRTEQGDSAMYLCASSSPGVYGYTFGSGTRLTVV.